Below, one T cell receptor beta chain is given with its context. This record belongs to a study of blood T cell repertoires in COVID-19. Study background: Specimens from acute and convalescent COVID-19 originated in the United States, Italy and Spain. In each case, the material was cDNA or gDNA derived from T cells, B-cell-depleted T cells, or PBMCs.

Seattle patients were enrolled during active infection and followed longitudinally. Original handling: The assay estimated nucleated cells by amplifying reference gene primers. Sequencing was performed with immunoSEQ multiplex PCR; in TCRdb, only in-frame clones are kept and a portion is missing. The DNA was the basis for D and trimming; V, J and clone size are from that table. The table has roughly 410,000 clones, around 87% seen once. CDR1 SEHNR and CDR2 FQNEAQ come from the germline V gene (reference sequence). The CDR3 has 16 residues. V gave up 10 bases and J gave up 4 bases, with 25 bases separating them.

The V and J genes are TRBV7-9 and TRBJ1-2; the D gene is possibly TRBD1 (6 bases). Sequencing was performed on peripheral blood. This sequence originates from a woman in her sixties or seventies with COVID-19, enrolled during active disease. The CDR3 loop is CAIQRDTVYLSYGYTF. CDR3 coding DNA: TGTGCCATCCAACGGGACACCGTCTATTTAAGCTATGGCTACACCTTC.